This entry lists 3 T cell receptor beta chains sequenced from one sample in a study of human T cells and chemical hapten exposure. Via MiXCR, TCRdb re-called the 5' RACE reads, giving one row per CDR3 protein. Here the sample spans approximately 140,000 distinct CDR3 sequences, 3.5% to 5% being singletons. Someone pulled total RNA out of unfractionated whole blood. Receptors were obtained from a female donor in good health.

This clonotype was seen repeatedly, ten times or more. The rearrangement links TRBV18 to TRBJ1-1; D is undetermined. V was trimmed by 3 bases and J by 0 bases, leaving 8 bases between them. CDR1 is KGHSH, CDR2 LQKENI, per germline. The CDR3 is 14 amino acids. In nucleotides, the CDR3 is TGTGCCAGCTCACCTAAACAGATGAACACTGAAGCTTTCTTT. This encodes CASSPKQMNTEAFF.

This clonotype was found many times. The chain combines TRBV10-3 with TRBJ2-5; possible D gene TRBD1, 5 bases. The CDR3 covers 12 residues. The germline CDR1 and CDR2 sequences are ENHRY and SYGVKD. V gave up 8 bases and J gave up 2 bases, with 9 bases separating them. The CDR3 DNA sequence: TGTGCCATCGGCCAGGGACAAGAGACCCAGTACTTC. It codes for CAIGQGQETQYF.

There are many counts of this clonotype. The V call is TRBV15, the J call TRBJ2-1; 8 positions match TRBD1. The V gene's germline CDR1 is LNHNV and CDR2 YYDKDF (reference sequence). The V and J ends lost 0 bases and 10 bases, in that order; junction bases with no gene match: 8. The CDR3 spans 15 residues. The CDR3 loop is CATSRDITGGLEQFF. Here the CDR3 DNA reads TGTGCCACCAGCAGAGATATCACAGGGGGGCTAGAGCAGTTCTTC.